Each of the 27 T cell receptor beta chains below was sequenced from the same sample in a study of regulatory T cells in long-lasting Graves disease. The time point is: newly diagnosed GD, antithyroid drugs for less than 3 months. Extracted PBMC RNA gave rise to the TCR library. Both iRepertoire HTBI primers and Arm-PCR of CDR3 regions were used to build the TCR beta libraries. TCRdb recomputed calls from the multiplex PCR reads with MiXCR, one row per CDR3 protein. The profile covers roughly 420,000 distinct CDR3 sequences, with 14% appearing a single time and about 15% taken by the ten largest. These data also featured in a second study, about T cells in Graves' hyperthyroidism and ophthalmopathy.

The source was peripheral blood mononuclear cells (PBMCs), collected at new diagnosis, from a patient treated with antithyroid drugs. These receptors came from a woman between 45 and 65 years old with Graves disease.

This clonotype occurred many times. This chain uses TRBV3-1 with TRBJ1-4, with a weak D call TRBD1 (5 bases). CDR1 LGHDT and CDR2 YNNKEL come from the germline V gene (reference sequence). V lost 3 bases, J lost 4 bases, and 15 bases lay in between. This CDR3 region has 16 residues. The CDR3 region is CASSQVRVRGNEKLFF. CDR3 sequence (DNA): TGTGCCAGCAGCCAGGTTCGGGTAAGGGGTAATGAAAAACTGTTTTTT.

There are many counts of this clonotype. This chain links TRBV10-3 with TRBJ2-2; D perhaps matches TRBD1 (5 bases). CDR1 ENHRY and CDR2 SYGVKD come from the germline V gene. V was shortened by 2 bases and J by 1 base, with 5 bases between the two germline ends. This CDR3 is built from 14 residues. CDR3 sequence reads: CAISEQGNTGELFF. As DNA, the CDR3 is TGTGCCATCAGTGAGCAGGGGAACACCGGGGAGCTGTTTTTT.

This chain uses TRBV9 with TRBJ2-1, with D perhaps matching TRBD1 (7 bases). Matching the DNA end better, TRBJ2-5 makes the J call doubtful. Germline CDR1 is SGDLS and CDR2 is YYNGEE. The CDR3 has 14 residues. The CDR3 DNA is TGTGCCAGCAGCGTGACAGGGACTGGTGAGACCCAGTACTTC. Residues: CASSVTGTGETQYF.

There are many counts of this clonotype. The chain uses TRBV10-3 and TRBJ2-1; 7 bases align to TRBD1. CDR3 length equals 14 residues. The ends lost 7 bases at V and 7 bases at J; junction bases unmatched: 10. The germline V gene encodes CDR1 ENHRY and CDR2 SYGVKD. CDR3 DNA: TGTGCCATCAACCCCGGGCAGGGGGTGAATGAGCAGTTCTTC. It is translated as CAINPGQGVNEQFF.

This clonotype was seen ten or more times. This chain joins TRBV20-1 and TRBJ1-6; maybe TRBD1 (5 bases). The germline V and J ends were trimmed by 0 bases and 10 bases, with 13 bases remaining between them. The CDR3 totals 14 residues. Germline V gene lookup returns CDR1 DFQATT and CDR2 SNEGSKA (reference sequence). CDR3 protein: CSARETRDGSPLHF. CDR3 coding DNA: TGCAGTGCTAGAGAAACCAGGGATGGGTCACCCCTCCACTTT.

This rearrangement joins TRBV5-1 to TRBJ1-4; D not certain. CDR1 and CDR2 from the germline V gene are SGHRS and YFSETQ. CDR3 length: 14 amino acids. V lost 2 bases and J lost 0, with 5 bases in between. This CDR3 is CASSFTTTNEKLFF. The CDR3 nucleotides are TGCGCCAGCAGCTTCACAACAACTAATGAAAAACTGTTTTTT.

This clonotype showed up many times. The rearrangement uses TRBV7-2 and TRBJ2-1; 7 positions agree with TRBD2. V trimming: 1 base; J trimming: 7 bases; junction bases outside the gene matches: 4. Germline CDR1 reads SGHTA; CDR2 reads FQGNSA. The CDR3 length is 14 residues. The CDR3 loop is CASSLVQRDNEQFF. DNA for the CDR3: TGTGCCAGCAGCTTAGTTCAGCGGGATAATGAGCAGTTCTTC.

The chain is built from TRBV2 and TRBJ1-1, with no clear D. CDR1 is SNHLY, CDR2 FYNNEI, per germline. The CDR3 is 16 amino acids. Trimming took 4 bases from V and 3 from J, leaving 18 bases between them. The CDR3 is CASSGVGGSRDTEAFF. Written as DNA, the CDR3 is TGTGCCAGCAGTGGAGTCGGAGGGTCCCGGGACACTGAAGCTTTCTTT. Full variable domain (missing parts from reference TRBV2 and TRBJ1-1): EPEVTQTPSHQVTQMGQEVILRCVPISNHLYFYWYRQILGQKVEFLVSFYNNEISEKSEIFDDQFSVERPDGSNFTLKIRSTKLEDSAMYFCASSGVGGSRDTEAFFGQGTRLTVV.

The rearrangement links TRBV5-5 to TRBJ2-2, with 8 bases fitting TRBD1. CDR1 and CDR2 (germline): SGHKS, YYEKEE (reference sequence). CDR3 length: 15 amino acids. The junction had 6 bases not matched to a gene; V was cut back by 4 bases and J by 4 bases. CDR3 protein: CASSRRQGSTGELFF. CDR3 DNA sequence: TGTGCCAGCAGCAGAAGACAGGGGAGCACCGGGGAGCTGTTTTTT.

This clonotype was recorded many times. V and J are TRBV10-3 and TRBJ2-1, with 13 bases that match TRBD2. V lost 5 bases, J lost 5 bases, and 3 bases stayed unmatched. The CDR3 runs 15 residues. Germline CDR1 is ENHRY and CDR2 is SYGVKD. The CDR3 protein is CAISLLAGGNNEQFF. CDR3 coding DNA: TGTGCCATCAGTTTACTAGCGGGAGGGAACAATGAGCAGTTCTTC.

In its sample, this clonotype was seen many times. The chain joins TRBV2 to TRBJ2-5; possibly TRBD2 for D (6 bases). This CDR3 comprises 13 residues. Germline CDR1 SNHLY, CDR2 FYNNEI. The V end was cut by 7 bases, the J end by 1 base, with 10 bases between. CDR3 sequence (DNA): TGTGCCAGCACAAGGGGAGGCCAAGAGACCCAGTACTTC. Its protein is CASTRGGQETQYF.

This clonotype was observed a few times. The chain carries TRBV11-2 and TRBJ2-5; TRBD1 agrees at 7 bases. V shed 5 bases and J 2 bases; nucleotides not matched to a gene: 8. Looked up from germline, CDR1 is SGHAT and CDR2 is FQNNGV. There are 15 residues in the CDR3. CDR3 in DNA: TGTGCCAGCAGCCAAGACCCGGGACAGCAAGAGACCCAGTACTTC. Encoded protein: CASSQDPGQQETQYF.

J is TRBJ2-1 and V is TRBV12-3 or TRBV12-4; D is possibly TRBD1 (5 bases). This CDR3 is built from 15 residues. V lost 4 bases and J lost 3, with 13 bases in between. CDR3 residues: CASSYLGQHYNEQFF. CDR3 nucleotide sequence: TGTGCCAGCAGTTATCTTGGACAACACTACAATGAGCAGTTCTTC.

Only a few counts were recorded for this clonotype. The chain recombines TRBV19 with TRBJ2-2, with D unresolved. Per the germline V gene, CDR1 is LNHDA and CDR2 is SQIVND (reference sequence). V dropped 7 bases and J dropped 1 base, with 13 bases sitting between them. The CDR3 covers 15 residues. Here the CDR3 reads CASTLSLKNTGELFF. CDR3 in DNA: TGTGCCAGTACCCTGTCCCTTAAGAACACCGGGGAGCTGTTTTTT.

This clonotype has a count of ten or more. The J gene is TRBJ2-3, the V gene TRBV5-1; D is perhaps TRBD2 (6 bases). Germline lookup yields CDR1 SGHRS and CDR2 YFSETQ. V lost 0 bases to trimming and J lost 4 bases, with 12 bases between them. The CDR3 is made up of 15 amino acids. The CDR3 DNA sequence: TGCGCCAGCAGCTTGGAGGGCGGGAAGGCAGATACGCAGTATTTT. This gives the protein CASSLEGGKADTQYF.

Note on this clonotype: This may be a read error, as it is one base from a much larger clone. The rearrangement joins TRBV6-1 to TRBJ2-7; a possible D gene is TRBD1 (6 bases). V was clipped by 5 bases and J by 3 bases, with 17 bases between them. Germline V lookup: CDR1 MNHNS, CDR2 SASEGT. The CDR3 has 15 amino acids. Written as DNA, the CDR3 is TGTGCCAGCAGTTACCCGTACTTACAGGGCTACGAGCAGTACTTC. Translating gives CASSYPYLQGYEQYF.

This clonotype was seen at least ten times. The CDR3 DNA reads as TGCAGTGCTAGAGATCGGGACAGAGCTCAAGAGACCCAGTACTTC. The encoded protein is CSARDRDRAQETQYF. This sequence joins TRBV20-1 and TRBJ2-5; 7 bases agree with TRBD1. Germline-derived CDR1 and CDR2 are DFQATT and SNEGSKA (reference sequence). The CDR3 spans 15 residues. With V trimmed by 0 bases and J by 2 bases, 6 bases remained unmatched.

This clonotype showed up many times. The CDR3 DNA reads TGTGCCAGCAGTGGAGGGGGAGGTATCGGAGGCTATGGCTACACCTTC. Amino acid sequence: CASSGGGGIGGYGYTF. The chain has TRBV2 and TRBJ1-2; D is possibly TRBD1 (6 bases). Trimming stripped 4 bases from V and 4 bases from J, with 19 bases between. CDR3 length: 16 residues. Germline values: CDR1 SNHLY, CDR2 FYNNEI.

The table lists this clonotype with many counts. The chain carries TRBV29-1 and TRBJ2-1, with D tentatively TRBD2 (5 bases). CDR3 length equals 15 residues. Trimming shortened V by 4 bases and J by 4 bases, and 17 bases separated the two germline ends. Per germline, CDR1 SQVTM and CDR2 ANQGSEA. In nucleotides, the CDR3 is TGCAGCGTTGGGCCAGCTGCGGGTGGATACAATGAGCAGTTCTTC. Protein product: CSVGPAAGGYNEQFF.

This clonotype came up many times. The chain combines TRBV7-8 with TRBJ2-7; weak D call: TRBD2 (6 bases). The CDR3 runs to 17 residues. The germline CDR1 and CDR2 sequences are SGHVS and FQNEAQ. Trimming took off 0 bases at V and 3 bases at J, with 18 bases between the two ends. CDR3: CASSLAVGGPKNYEQYF. For the CDR3, the DNA is TGTGCCAGCAGCTTAGCAGTCGGGGGACCAAAAAACTACGAGCAGTACTTC.

At least ten counts were recorded for this clonotype. The CDR3 coding sequence is TGTGCCAGCAGCTTATGGTCCTCGCCGAGCTCCTATAATTCACCCCTCCACTTT. As protein: CASSLWSSPSSYNSPLHF. The chain couples TRBV11-2 to TRBJ1-6; no reliable D call. The CDR3 is 18 residues long. Per the germline V gene, CDR1 is SGHAT and CDR2 is FQNNGV. V was pared by 2 bases and J by 0 bases, with 14 bases between.

Only one count was recorded for this clonotype. The conserved closing phenylalanine or tryptophan is absent in this CDR3, likely reflecting a read error. The chain has TRBV24-1 and TRBJ2-1, with 7 bases fitting TRBD2. Trimming at V came to 4 bases and at J to 2 bases, leaving 10 bases not matched to a gene. CDR3 length equals 17 residues. Germline loops: CDR1 KGHDR, CDR2 SFDVKD. CDR3: CATSEAASGKTYNEQFL. CDR3 DNA sequence: TGTGCCACCAGTGAGGCCGCTAGCGGAAAGACCTACAATGAGCAGTTCCTC.

This clonotype was found a few times. The gene calls are TRBV28 and TRBJ2-5, with 14 bases identical to TRBD2. Germline CDR1 and CDR2: MDHEN and SYDVKM. The CDR3 spans 18 residues. V was pared by 1 base and J by 5 bases, with 9 bases of the junction left unmatched. The CDR3 nucleotides read TGTGCCAGCAGTTTATCTTTGACTAGCGGGAGGGTGGGGGAGACCCAGTACTTC. Amino acids: CASSLSLTSGRVGETQYF.

A few counts support this clonotype. The gene calls are TRBV20-1 and TRBJ1-2; a possible D gene is TRBD1 (5 bases). V was shortened by 0 bases and J by 4 bases, with 9 bases between the two germline ends. This CDR3 comprises 13 residues. Germline V gives CDR1 DFQATT, CDR2 SNEGSKA (reference sequence). For the CDR3, the DNA is TGCAGTGCTAGAGAATGGGGGACCTATGGCTACACCTTC. Translating gives CSAREWGTYGYTF.

There are many counts of this clonotype. This rearrangement joins TRBV30 to TRBJ2-1; 10 bases align to TRBD2. V trimming: 3 bases; J trimming: 3 bases; junction bases outside the gene matches: 8. The length of the CDR3 is 16 residues. Germline lookup yields CDR1 GTSNPN and CDR2 SVGIG (reference sequence). The CDR3 sequence: CAWSVLAGALYNEQFF. The CDR3 DNA sequence: TGTGCCTGGAGCGTCCTAGCGGGAGCGCTCTACAATGAGCAGTTCTTC.

Many counts were recorded for this clonotype. The rearrangement joins TRBV28 to TRBJ1-5; 8 bases agree with TRBD1. Germline-derived CDR1 and CDR2 are MDHEN and SYDVKM. The length of the CDR3 is 16 residues. V was clipped by 8 bases and J by 2 bases; unmatched bases: 11. In nucleotides, the CDR3 is TGTGCCAGCGGTTGGACAGGGAGTATGGGCAATCAGCCCCAGCATTTT. Its protein is CASGWTGSMGNQPQHF. Filled out from reference TRBV28 and TRBJ1-5, the complete variable domain reads DVKVTQSSRYLVKRTGEKVFLECVQDMDHENMFWYRQDPGLGLRLIYFSYDVKMKEKGDIPEGYSVSREKKERFSLILESASTNQTSMYLCASGWTGSMGNQPQHFGDGTRLSIL.

The CDR3 sequence: CASSRLAGATDKAQYF. CDR3 DNA: TGTGCCAGCAGCCGACTAGCGGGAGCCACAGATAAAGCGCAGTATTTT. J is TRBJ2-3 and V is TRBV5-4, with 12 bases that match TRBD2. This CDR3 region has 16 residues. The V segment lost 4 bases and the J segment 10 bases; nucleotides outside the gene matches: 13. Germline V gene sequence: CDR1 SGHNT, CDR2 YYREEE (reference sequence).